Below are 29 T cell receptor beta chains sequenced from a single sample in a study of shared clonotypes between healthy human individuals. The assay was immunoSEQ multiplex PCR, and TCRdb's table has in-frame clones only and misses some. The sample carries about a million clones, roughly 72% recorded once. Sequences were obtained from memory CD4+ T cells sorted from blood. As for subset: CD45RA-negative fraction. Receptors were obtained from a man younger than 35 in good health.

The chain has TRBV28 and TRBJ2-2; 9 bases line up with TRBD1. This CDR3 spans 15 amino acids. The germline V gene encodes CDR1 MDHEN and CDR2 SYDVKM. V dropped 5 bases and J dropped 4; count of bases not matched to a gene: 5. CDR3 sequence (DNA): TGTGCCAGCAGTGCCCACAGGGGGCTCACCGGGGAGCTGTTTTTT. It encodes CASSAHRGLTGELFF.

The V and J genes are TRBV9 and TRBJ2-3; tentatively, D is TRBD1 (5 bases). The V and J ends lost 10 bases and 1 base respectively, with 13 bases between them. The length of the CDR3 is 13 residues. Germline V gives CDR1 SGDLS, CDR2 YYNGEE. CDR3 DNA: TGTGCCGGAAGACAGTCTTGCACAGATACGCAGTATTTT. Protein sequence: CAGRQSCTDTQYF.

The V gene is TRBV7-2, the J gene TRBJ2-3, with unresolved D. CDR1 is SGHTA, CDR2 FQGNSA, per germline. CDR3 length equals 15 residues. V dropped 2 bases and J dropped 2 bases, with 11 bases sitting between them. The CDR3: CASSLPKGPTDTQYF. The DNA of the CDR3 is TGTGCCAGCAGCTTACCGAAAGGACCCACAGATACGCAGTATTTT.

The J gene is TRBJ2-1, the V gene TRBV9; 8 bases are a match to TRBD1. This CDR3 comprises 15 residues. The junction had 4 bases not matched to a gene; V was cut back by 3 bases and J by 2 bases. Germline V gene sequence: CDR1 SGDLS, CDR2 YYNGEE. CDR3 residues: CASSAGQGPYNEQFF. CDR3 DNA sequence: TGTGCCAGCAGCGCTGGACAGGGACCCTACAATGAGCAGTTCTTC.

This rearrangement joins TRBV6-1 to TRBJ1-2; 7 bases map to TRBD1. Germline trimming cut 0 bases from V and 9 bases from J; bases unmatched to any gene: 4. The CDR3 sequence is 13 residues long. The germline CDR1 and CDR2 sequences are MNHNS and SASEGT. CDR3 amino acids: CASSEAPGGSYTF. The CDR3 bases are TGTGCCAGCAGTGAAGCGCCAGGGGGAAGCTACACCTTC.

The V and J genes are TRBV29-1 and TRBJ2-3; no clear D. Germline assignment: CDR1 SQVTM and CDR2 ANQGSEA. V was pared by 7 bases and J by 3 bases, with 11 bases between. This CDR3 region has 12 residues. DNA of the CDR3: TGCAGCGGAGGTTGGGGAACAGATACGCAGTATTTT. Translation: CSGGWGTDTQYF.

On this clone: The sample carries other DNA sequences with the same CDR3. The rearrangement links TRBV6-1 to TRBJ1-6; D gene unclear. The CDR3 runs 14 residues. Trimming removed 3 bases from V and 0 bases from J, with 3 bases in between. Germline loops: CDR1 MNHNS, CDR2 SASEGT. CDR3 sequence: CASSEYSYNSPLHF. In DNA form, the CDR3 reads TGTGCCAGCAGTGAGTACTCCTATAATTCACCCCTCCACTTT.

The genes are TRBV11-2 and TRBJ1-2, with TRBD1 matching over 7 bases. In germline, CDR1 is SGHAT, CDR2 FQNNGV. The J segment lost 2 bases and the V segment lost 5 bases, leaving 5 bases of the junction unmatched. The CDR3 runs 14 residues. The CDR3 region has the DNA TGTGCCAGCAGCGCCGGACAGGAAAACTATGGCTACACCTTC. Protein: CASSAGQENYGYTF.

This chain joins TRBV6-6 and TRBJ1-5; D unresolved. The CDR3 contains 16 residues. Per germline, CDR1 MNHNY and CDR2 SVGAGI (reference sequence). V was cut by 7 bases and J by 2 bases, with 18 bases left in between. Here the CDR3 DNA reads TGTGCCAGCAATTCTGAGTCGGGGTTGCGCAATCAGCCCCAGCATTTT. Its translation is CASNSESGLRNQPQHF.

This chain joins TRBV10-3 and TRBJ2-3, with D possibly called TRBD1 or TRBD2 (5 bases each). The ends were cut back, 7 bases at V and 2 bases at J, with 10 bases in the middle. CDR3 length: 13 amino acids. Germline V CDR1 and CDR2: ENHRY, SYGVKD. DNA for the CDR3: TGTGCCATCACCCCGGGACCCACAGATACGCAGTATTTT. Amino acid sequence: CAITPGPTDTQYF.

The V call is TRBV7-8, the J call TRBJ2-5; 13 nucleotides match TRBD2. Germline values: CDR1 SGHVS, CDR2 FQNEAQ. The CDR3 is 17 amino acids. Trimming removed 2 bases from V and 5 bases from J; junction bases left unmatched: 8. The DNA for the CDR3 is TGTGCCAGCAGCTTACGGAGACTAGCGGGAGGCTGGGAGACCCAGTACTTC. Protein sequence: CASSLRRLAGGWETQYF.

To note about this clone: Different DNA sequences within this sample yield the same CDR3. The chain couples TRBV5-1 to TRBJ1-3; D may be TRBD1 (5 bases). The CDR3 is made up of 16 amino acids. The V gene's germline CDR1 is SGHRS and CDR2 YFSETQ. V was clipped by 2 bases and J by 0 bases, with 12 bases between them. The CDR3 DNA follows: TGCGCCAGCAGCTTAGCAGGGCCATCCTCTGGAAACACCATATATTTT. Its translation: CASSLAGPSSGNTIYF.

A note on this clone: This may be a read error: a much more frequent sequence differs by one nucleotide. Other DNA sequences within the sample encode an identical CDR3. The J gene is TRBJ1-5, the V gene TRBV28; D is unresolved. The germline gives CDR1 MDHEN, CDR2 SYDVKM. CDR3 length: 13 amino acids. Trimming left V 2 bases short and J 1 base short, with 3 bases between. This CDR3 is CASSLDSNQPQHF. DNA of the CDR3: TGTGCCAGCAGTTTAGACAGCAATCAGCCCCAGCATTTT.

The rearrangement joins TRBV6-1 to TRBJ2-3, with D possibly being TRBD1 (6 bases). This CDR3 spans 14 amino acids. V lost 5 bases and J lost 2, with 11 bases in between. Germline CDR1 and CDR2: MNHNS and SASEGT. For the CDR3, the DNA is TGTGCCAGCAGTTGGACAGACCCCACAGATACGCAGTATTTT. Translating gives CASSWTDPTDTQYF.

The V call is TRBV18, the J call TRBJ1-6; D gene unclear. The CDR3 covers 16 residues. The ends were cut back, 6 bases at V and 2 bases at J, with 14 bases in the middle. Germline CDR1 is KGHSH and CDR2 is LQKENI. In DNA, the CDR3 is TGTGCCAGCTCGAGCCTTCCCGGGACCTATAATTCACCCCTCCACTTT. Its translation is CASSSLPGTYNSPLHF. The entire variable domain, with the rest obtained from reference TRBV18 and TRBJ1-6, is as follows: NAGVMQNPRHLVRRRGQEARLRCSPMKGHSHVYWYRQLPEEGLKFMVYLQKENIIDESGMPKERFSAEFPKEGPSILRIQQVVRGDSAAYFCASSSLPGTYNSPLHFGNGTRLTVT.

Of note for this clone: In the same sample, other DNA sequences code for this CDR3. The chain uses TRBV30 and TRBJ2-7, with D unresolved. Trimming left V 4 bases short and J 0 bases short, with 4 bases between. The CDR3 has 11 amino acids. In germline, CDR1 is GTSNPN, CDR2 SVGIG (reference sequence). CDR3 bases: TGTGCCTGGATGAGCTCCTACGAGCAGTACTTC. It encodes CAWMSSYEQYF. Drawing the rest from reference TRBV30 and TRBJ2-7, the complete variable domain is SQTIHQWPATLVQPVGSPLSLECTVEGTSNPNLYWYRQAAGRGLQLLFYSVGIGQISSEVPQNLSASRPQDRQFILSSKKLLLSDSGFYLCAWMSSYEQYFGPGTRLTVT.

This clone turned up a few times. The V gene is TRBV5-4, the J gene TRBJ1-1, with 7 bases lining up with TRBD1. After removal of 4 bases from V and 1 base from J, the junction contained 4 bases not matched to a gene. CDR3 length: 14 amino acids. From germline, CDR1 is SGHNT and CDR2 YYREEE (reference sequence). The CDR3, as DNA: TGTGCCAGCAGCGTACGGACAGGGAACACTGAAGCTTTCTTT. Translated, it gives CASSVRTGNTEAFF.

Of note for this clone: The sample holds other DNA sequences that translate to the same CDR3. This CDR3 is CASSRDNYEQYF. CDR3 DNA: TGCGCCAGCAGTCGGGACAACTACGAGCAGTACTTC. The chain has TRBV5-1 and TRBJ2-7, with D possibly matching TRBD1 (6 bases). This CDR3 has 12 residues. Trimming stripped 5 bases from V and 3 bases from J, with 9 bases between. CDR1 is SGHRS, CDR2 YFSETQ, per germline.

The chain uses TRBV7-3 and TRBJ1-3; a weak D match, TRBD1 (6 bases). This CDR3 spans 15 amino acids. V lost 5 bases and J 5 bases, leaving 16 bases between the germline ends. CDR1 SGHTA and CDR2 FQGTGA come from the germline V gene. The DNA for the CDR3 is TGTGCCAGCAGCACAAGGGGGTACTATAGAAACACCATATATTTT. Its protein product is CASSTRGYYRNTIYF.

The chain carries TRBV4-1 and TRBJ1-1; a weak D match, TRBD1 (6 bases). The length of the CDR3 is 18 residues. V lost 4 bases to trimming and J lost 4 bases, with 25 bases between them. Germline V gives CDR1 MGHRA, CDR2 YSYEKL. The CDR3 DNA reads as TGCGCCAGCAGCCGTTCTAGGGGGGAGGGTGTAGTAATCACTGAAGCTTTCTTT. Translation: CASSRSRGEGVVITEAFF.

CDR3 coding DNA: TGTGCCTGGACCACCCGGACTAAAGGGCCAGAAAAACTGTTTTTT. Amino acid sequence: CAWTTRTKGPEKLFF. The chain carries TRBV30 and TRBJ1-4; no clear D. V was cut by 4 bases and J by 8 bases, with 20 bases left in between. This CDR3 region has 15 residues. Germline V gene data show CDR1 as GTSNPN and CDR2 as SVGIG (reference sequence). Supplemented by reference TRBV30 and TRBJ1-4, the full variable domain reads SQTIHQWPATLVQPVGSPLSLECTVEGTSNPNLYWYRQAAGRGLQLLFYSVGIGQISSEVPQNLSASRPQDRQFILSSKKLLLSDSGFYLCAWTTRTKGPEKLFFGSGTQLSVL.

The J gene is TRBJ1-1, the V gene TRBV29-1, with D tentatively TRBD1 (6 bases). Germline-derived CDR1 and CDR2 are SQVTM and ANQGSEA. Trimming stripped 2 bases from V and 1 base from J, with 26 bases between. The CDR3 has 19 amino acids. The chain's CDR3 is CSVEPRGGGRIGGNTEAFF. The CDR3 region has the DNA TGCAGCGTTGAACCCAGGGGCGGGGGGCGCATCGGCGGGAACACTGAAGCTTTCTTT.

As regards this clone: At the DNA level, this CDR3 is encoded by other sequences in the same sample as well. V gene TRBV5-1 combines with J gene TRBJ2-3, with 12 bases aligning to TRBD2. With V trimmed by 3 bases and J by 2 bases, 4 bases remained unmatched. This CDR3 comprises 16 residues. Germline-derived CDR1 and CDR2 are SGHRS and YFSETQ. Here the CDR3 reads CASSSGLAGTTDTQYF. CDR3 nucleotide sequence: TGCGCCAGCAGCTCTGGACTAGCGGGGACCACAGATACGCAGTATTTT.

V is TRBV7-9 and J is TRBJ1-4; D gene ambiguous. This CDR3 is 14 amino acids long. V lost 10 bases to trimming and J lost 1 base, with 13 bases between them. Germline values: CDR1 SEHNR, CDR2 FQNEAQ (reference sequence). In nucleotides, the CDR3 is TGTGCCACCCCCTTCGCTGGAACTAATGAAAAACTGTTTTTT. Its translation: CATPFAGTNEKLFF.

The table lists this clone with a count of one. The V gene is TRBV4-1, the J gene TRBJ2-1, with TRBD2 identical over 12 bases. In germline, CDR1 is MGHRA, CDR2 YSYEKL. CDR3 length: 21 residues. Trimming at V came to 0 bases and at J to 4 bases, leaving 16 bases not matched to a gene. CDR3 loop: CASSQEGPRLAGAGYYNEQFF. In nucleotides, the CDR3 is TGCGCCAGCAGCCAAGAAGGTCCCCGACTAGCGGGAGCGGGGTATTACAATGAGCAGTTCTTC.

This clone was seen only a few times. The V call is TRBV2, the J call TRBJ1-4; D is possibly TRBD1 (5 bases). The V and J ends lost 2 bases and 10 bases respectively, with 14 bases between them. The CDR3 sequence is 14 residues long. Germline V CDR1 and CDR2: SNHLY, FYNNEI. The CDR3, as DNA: TGTGCCAGCAGTGAATTCTCTGGGGCGGGAAAACTGTTTTTT. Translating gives CASSEFSGAGKLFF.

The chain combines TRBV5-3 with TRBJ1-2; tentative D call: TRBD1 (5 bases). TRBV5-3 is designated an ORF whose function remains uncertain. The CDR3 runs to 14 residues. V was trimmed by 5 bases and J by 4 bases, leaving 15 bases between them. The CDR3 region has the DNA TGTGCCAGAAGGTATTCCCGAGGGGTCTATGGCTACACCTTC. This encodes CARRYSRGVYGYTF.

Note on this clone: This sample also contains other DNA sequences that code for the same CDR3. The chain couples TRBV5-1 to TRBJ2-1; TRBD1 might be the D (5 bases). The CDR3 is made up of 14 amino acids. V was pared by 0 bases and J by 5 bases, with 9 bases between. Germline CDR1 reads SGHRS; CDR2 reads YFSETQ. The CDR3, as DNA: TGCGCCAGCAGCTTGGCCCCAGGGAACAATGAGCAGTTCTTC. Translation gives CASSLAPGNNEQFF.

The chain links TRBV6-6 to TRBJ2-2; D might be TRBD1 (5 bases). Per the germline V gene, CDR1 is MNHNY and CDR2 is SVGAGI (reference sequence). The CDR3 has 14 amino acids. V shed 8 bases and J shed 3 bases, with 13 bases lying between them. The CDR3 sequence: CASSGSPHTGELFF. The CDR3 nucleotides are TGTGCCAGCTCAGGGTCTCCCCACACCGGGGAGCTGTTTTTT.